The 7 T cell receptor beta chains given below trace back to one sample, sequenced in a study of CD8+ T cells in alopecia areata. Regarding treatment: oral pan-JAK inhibitor, 5-10 mg twice daily. cDNA serving as the sequencing template came from extracted, reverse transcribed RNA. Assay: immunoSEQ multiplex PCR; the TCRdb copy retains only in-frame clones and omits some. The sample has some 220,000 clones, less than 75% seen once. The sequences come from CD4+ T cells sorted from blood, collected at week 4, from a patient treated with tofacitinib. Source of these receptors: a human donor with alopecia areata.

Only a few counts were recorded for this clone. The genes are TRBV7-8 and TRBJ2-3; 9 bases are a match to TRBD2. Losses at the gene ends were 1 base for V and 4 bases for J; bases not matched to a gene: 6. Germline-derived CDR1 and CDR2 are SGHVS and FQNEAQ. This CDR3 contains 16 residues. CDR3 bases: TGTGCCAGCAGCTTAGGGATGCGGGGGGGCCCAGATACGCAGTATTTT. It is translated as CASSLGMRGGPDTQYF.

J is TRBJ1-2 and V is TRBV29-1; possibly TRBD1 for D (6 bases). The CDR3 runs 14 residues. Per germline, CDR1 SQVTM and CDR2 ANQGSEA. The V end lost 1 base, the J end lost 3 bases, and 12 bases lay between the germline ends. In nucleotides, the CDR3 is TGCAGCGTTGAAGGTGGGGGGGCGTACTATGGCTACACCTTC. It codes for CSVEGGGAYYGYTF. Together with reference TRBV29-1 and TRBJ1-2, the CDR3 gives the full variable domain: SAVISQKPSRDICQRGTSLTIQCQVDSQVTMMFWYRQQPGQSLTLIATANQGSEATYESGFVIDKFPISRPNLTFSTLTVSNMSPEDSSIYLCSVEGGGAYYGYTFGSGTRLTVV.

The V and J genes are TRBV18 and TRBJ1-1, with 7 bases that match TRBD1. The CDR3 consists of 15 residues. Per the germline V gene, CDR1 is KGHSH and CDR2 is LQKENI. V lost 4 bases, J lost 0 bases, and 5 bases stayed unmatched. CDR3 coding DNA: TGTGCCAGCTCACTTCAGACAGGGCTGAACACTGAAGCTTTCTTT. As protein: CASSLQTGLNTEAFF.

This chain joins TRBV6-6 and TRBJ1-5, with TRBD1 as a possible D gene (6 bases). Trimming took 5 bases from V and 9 from J, leaving 14 bases between them. The germline V gene has CDR1 MNHNY and CDR2 SVGAGI (reference sequence). The CDR3 runs 13 residues. This CDR3 reads CASSRKGHRPQHF. The CDR3 DNA reads as TGTGCCAGCAGTAGGAAGGGACATCGGCCCCAGCATTTT.

This clone has just one count. This chain connects TRBV4-3 to TRBJ1-5; maybe TRBD1 (5 bases). V was clipped by 6 bases and J by 5 bases, with 11 bases between them. This CDR3 region has 13 residues. CDR1 is LGHNA and CDR2 is YSLEER in the germline V gene. CDR3 loop: CASSLVGDQPQHF. Written as DNA, the CDR3 is TGCGCCAGCAGTCTGGTAGGGGATCAGCCCCAGCATTTT.

This clone has only a few counts. The chain uses TRBV14 and TRBJ2-5; TRBD1 matches 7 bases. Germline V CDR1 and CDR2: SGHDN, FVKESK. The CDR3 sequence is 14 residues long. V lost 3 bases, J lost 4 bases, and 5 bases stayed unmatched. In DNA, the CDR3 is TGTGCCAGCAGCCAGAAACCAGGGGGAGAGACCCAGTACTTC. Its protein product is CASSQKPGGETQYF. Full variable domain (rest looked up from reference TRBV14 and TRBJ2-5): EAGVTQFPSHSVIEKGQTVTLRCDPISGHDNLYWYRRVMGKEIKFLLHFVKESKQDESGMPNNRFLAERTGGTYSTLKVQPAELEDSGVYFCASSQKPGGETQYFGPGTRLLVL.

The chain employs TRBV11-1 and TRBJ1-1; 7 bases are shared with TRBD1. Germline loops: CDR1 SGHAT, CDR2 FQDESV (reference sequence). The CDR3 totals 15 residues. Trimming took 5 bases from V and 0 from J; bases not matched to a gene: 6. The CDR3 protein is CASSQAGTVNTEAFF. DNA for the CDR3: TGTGCCAGCAGCCAGGCCGGGACAGTGAACACTGAAGCTTTCTTT.